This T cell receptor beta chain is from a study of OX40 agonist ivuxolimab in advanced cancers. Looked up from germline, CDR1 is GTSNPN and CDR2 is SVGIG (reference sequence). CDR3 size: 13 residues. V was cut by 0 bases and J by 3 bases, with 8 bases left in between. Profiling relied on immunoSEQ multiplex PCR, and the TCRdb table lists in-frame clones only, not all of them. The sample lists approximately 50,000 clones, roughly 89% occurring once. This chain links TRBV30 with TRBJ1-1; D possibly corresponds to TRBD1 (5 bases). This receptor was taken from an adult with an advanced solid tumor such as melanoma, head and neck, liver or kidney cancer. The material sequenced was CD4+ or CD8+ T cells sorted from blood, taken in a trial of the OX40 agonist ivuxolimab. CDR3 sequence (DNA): TGTGCCTGGAGTGTCCAGGGCGACACTGAAGCTTTCTTT. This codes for CAWSVQGDTEAFF.